The 5 T cell receptor beta chains below were found in one sample sequenced in a study of identifying expanded T cells in peripheral blood. Clones were sequenced by immunoSEQ multiplex PCR, and TCRdb holds only the in-frame ones, with some missing. Of under 90,000 clones in the sample, around nine tenths were seen once. The sequenced material came from blood. These receptors came from a person aged 18-70 years in good health.

In nucleotides, the CDR3 is TGCGCCAGCAGTCCGACTCTTCACTCCTACAATGAGCAGTTCTTC. Its translation: CASSPTLHSYNEQFF. The V call is TRBV4-1, the J call TRBJ2-1; D is unclear. The V end was cut by 6 bases, the J end by 0 bases, with 12 bases between. This CDR3 spans 15 amino acids. Germline V gene data show CDR1 as MGHRA and CDR2 as YSYEKL.

The chain carries TRBV28 and TRBJ1-4; D gene ambiguous. The CDR3 is made up of 15 amino acids. Germline values: CDR1 MDHEN, CDR2 SYDVKM. The ends were cut back, 2 bases at V and 0 bases at J, with 7 bases in the middle. CDR3 DNA: TGTGCCAGCAGTTTACGCCCTTCAACTAATGAAAAACTGTTTTTT. Translated: CASSLRPSTNEKLFF.

The chain carries TRBV19 and TRBJ1-2; 8 bases map to TRBD1. Germline values: CDR1 LNHDA, CDR2 SQIVND (reference sequence). CDR3 length: 15 residues. V trimming: 1 base; J trimming: 4 bases; junction bases outside the gene matches: 5. For the CDR3, the DNA is TGTGCCAGTAGTATAGTCAGGGGGCATGGCTATGGCTACACCTTC. It translates to CASSIVRGHGYGYTF.

The V and J genes are TRBV11-2 and TRBJ1-6; possibly TRBD1 for D (6 bases). The CDR3 is made up of 17 amino acids. CDR1 is SGHAT, CDR2 FQNNGV, per germline. Between the trimmed V and J ends, which lost 2 bases and 9 bases, there was a span of 20 bases. CDR3 in DNA: TGTGCCAGCAGCTTACCGAACGGGGGGGCGCTGGGTTCACCCCTCCACTTT. Translated, it gives CASSLPNGGALGSPLHF.

This chain joins TRBV15 and TRBJ1-3; possibly TRBD1 for D (5 bases). The V end lost 0 bases, the J end lost 4 bases, and 10 bases lay between the germline ends. The CDR3 is 15 amino acids. The germline V gene has CDR1 LNHNV and CDR2 YYDKDF (reference sequence). The CDR3: CATSRDLGLGNTIYF. CDR3 nucleotide sequence: TGTGCCACCAGCAGAGATTTGGGGCTCGGAAACACCATATATTTT. Based on the CDR3 plus reference TRBV15 and TRBJ1-3, the full variable domain is DAMVIQNPRYQVTQFGKPVTLSCSQTLNHNVMYWYQQKSSQAPKLLFHYYDKDFNNEADTPDNFQSRRPNTSFCFLDIRSPGLGDTAMYLCATSRDLGLGNTIYFGEGSWLTVV.